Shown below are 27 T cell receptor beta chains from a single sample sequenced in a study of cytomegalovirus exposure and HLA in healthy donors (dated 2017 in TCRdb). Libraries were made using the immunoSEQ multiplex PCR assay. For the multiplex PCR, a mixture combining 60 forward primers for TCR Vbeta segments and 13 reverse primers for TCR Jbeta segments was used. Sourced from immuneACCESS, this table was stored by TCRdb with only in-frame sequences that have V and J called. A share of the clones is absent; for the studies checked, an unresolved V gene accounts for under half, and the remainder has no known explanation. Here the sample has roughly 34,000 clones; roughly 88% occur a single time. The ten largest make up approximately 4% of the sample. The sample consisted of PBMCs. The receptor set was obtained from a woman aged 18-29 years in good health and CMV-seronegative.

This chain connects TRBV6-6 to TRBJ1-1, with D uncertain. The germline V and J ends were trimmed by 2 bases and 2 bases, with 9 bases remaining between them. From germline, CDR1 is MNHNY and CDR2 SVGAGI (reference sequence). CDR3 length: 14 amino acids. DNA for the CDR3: TGTGCCAGCAGTTACGAGGGAGGTAACACTGAAGCTTTCTTT. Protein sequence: CASSYEGGNTEAFF.

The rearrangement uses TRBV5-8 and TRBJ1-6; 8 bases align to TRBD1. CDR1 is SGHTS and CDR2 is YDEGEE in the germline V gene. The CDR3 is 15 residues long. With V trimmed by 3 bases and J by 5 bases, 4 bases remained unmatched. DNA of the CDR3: TGTGCCAGCAGCTCCGGGACAGGCCATAATTCACCCCTCCACTTT. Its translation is CASSSGTGHNSPLHF.

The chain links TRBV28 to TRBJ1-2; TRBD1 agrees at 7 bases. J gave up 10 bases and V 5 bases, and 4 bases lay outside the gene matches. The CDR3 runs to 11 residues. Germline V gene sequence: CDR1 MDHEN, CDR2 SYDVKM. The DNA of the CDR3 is TGTGCCAGCAGTGAAGGGGGCGACTACACCTTC. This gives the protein CASSEGGDYTF.

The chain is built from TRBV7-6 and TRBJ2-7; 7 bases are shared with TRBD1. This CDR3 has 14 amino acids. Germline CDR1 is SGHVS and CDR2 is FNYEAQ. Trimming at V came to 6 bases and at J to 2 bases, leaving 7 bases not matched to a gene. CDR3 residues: CASSFSGTAYEQYF. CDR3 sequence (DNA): TGTGCCAGCAGTTTCTCCGGGACAGCCTACGAGCAGTACTTC.

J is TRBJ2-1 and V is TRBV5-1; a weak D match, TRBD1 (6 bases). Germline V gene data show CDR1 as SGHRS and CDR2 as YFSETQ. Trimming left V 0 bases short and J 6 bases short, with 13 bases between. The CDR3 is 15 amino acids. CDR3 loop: CASSLEPDRSNEQFF. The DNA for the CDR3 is TGCGCCAGCAGCTTGGAGCCGGACAGAAGCAATGAGCAGTTCTTC.

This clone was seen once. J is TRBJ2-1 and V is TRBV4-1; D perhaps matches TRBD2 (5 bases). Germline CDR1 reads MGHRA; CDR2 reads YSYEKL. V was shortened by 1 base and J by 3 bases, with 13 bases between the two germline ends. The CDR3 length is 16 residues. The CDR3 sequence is CASSQGRARGYNEQFF. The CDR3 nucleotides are TGCGCCAGCAGCCAAGGGCGGGCCCGGGGCTACAATGAGCAGTTCTTC.

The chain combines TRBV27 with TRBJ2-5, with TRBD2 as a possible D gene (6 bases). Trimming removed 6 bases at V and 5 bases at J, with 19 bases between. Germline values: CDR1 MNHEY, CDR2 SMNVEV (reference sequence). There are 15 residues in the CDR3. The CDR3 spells CASRLTGESRETQYF. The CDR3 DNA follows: TGTGCCAGCAGACTAACGGGGGAGTCGCGGGAGACCCAGTACTTC.

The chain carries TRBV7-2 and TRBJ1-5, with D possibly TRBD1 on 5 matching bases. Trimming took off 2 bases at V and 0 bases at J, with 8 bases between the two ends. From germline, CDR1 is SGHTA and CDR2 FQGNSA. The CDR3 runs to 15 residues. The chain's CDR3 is CASSLNRNSNQPQHF. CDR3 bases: TGTGCCAGCAGCTTAAACAGGAATAGCAATCAGCCCCAGCATTTT.

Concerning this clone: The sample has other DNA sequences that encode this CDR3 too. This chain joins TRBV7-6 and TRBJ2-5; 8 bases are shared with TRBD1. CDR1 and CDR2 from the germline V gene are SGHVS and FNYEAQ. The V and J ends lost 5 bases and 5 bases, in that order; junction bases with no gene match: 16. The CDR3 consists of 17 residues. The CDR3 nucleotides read TGTGCCAGCAGCCGGCGGGGACAGGTTAAGCAGTTGGAGACCCAGTACTTC. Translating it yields CASSRRGQVKQLETQYF.

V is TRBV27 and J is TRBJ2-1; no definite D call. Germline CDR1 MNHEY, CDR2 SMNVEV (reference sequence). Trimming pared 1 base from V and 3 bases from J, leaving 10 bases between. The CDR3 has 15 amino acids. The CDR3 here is CASSLYPFFYNEQFF. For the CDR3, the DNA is TGTGCCAGCAGTTTATATCCCTTTTTCTACAATGAGCAGTTCTTC.

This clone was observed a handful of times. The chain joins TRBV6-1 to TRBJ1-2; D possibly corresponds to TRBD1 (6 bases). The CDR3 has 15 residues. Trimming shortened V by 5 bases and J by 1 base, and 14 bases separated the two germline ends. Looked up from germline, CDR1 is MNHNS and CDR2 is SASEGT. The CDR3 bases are TGTGCCAGCAGTAGATTCCGGGACAATAACTATGGCTACACCTTC. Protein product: CASSRFRDNNYGYTF.

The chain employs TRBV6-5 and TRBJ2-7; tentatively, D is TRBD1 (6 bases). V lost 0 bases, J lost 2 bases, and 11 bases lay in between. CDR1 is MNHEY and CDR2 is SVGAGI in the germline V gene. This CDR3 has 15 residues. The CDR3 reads CASSYSRDTPYEQYF. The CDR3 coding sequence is TGTGCCAGCAGTTACTCCCGGGACACCCCCTACGAGCAGTACTTC.

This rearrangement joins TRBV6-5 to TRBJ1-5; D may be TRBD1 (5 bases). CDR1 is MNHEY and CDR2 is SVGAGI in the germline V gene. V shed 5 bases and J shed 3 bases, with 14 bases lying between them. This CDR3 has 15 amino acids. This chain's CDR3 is CASSPGQGSNQPQHF. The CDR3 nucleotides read TGTGCCAGCAGTCCTGGTCAGGGATCCAATCAGCCCCAGCATTTT.

The CDR3 DNA sequence: TGTGCCAGCAGCTTATTGGGGAGGGGGGTTTACAATGAGCAGTTCTTC. Its translation: CASSLLGRGVYNEQFF. The rearrangement uses TRBV7-8 and TRBJ2-1; a weak D match, TRBD2 (7 bases). Trimming took off 2 bases at V and 4 bases at J, with 15 bases between the two ends. CDR3 length: 16 residues. CDR1 is SGHVS, CDR2 FQNEAQ, per germline.

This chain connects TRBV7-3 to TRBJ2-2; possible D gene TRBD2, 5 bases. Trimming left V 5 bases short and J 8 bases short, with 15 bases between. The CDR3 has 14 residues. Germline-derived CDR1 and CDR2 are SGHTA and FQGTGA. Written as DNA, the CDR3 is TGTGCCAGCAGCCCGCGTTTTGAGGGTGGGGAGCTGTTTTTT. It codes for CASSPRFEGGELFF.

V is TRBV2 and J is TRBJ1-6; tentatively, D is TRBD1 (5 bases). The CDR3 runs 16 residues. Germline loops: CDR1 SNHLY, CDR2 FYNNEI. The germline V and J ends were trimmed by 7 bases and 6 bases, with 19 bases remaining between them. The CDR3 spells CASISGDPHGNSPLHF. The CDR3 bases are TGTGCCAGCATAAGCGGGGACCCCCACGGTAATTCACCCCTCCACTTT.

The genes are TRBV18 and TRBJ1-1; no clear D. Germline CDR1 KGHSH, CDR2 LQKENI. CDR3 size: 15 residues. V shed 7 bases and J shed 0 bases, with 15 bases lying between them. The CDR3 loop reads CASCTTEILNTEAFF. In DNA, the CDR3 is TGTGCCAGCTGCACCACAGAAATCTTGAACACTGAAGCTTTCTTT. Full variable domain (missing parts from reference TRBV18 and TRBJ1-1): NAGVMQNPRHLVRRRGQEARLRCSPMKGHSHVYWYRQLPEEGLKFMVYLQKENIIDESGMPKERFSAEFPKEGPSILRIQQVVRGDSAAYFCASCTTEILNTEAFFGQGTRLTVV.

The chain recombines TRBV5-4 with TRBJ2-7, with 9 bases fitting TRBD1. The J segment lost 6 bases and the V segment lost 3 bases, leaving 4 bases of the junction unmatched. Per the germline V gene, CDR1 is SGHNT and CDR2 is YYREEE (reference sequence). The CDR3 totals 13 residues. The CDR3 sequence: CASSWDRVGEQYF. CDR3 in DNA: TGTGCCAGCAGCTGGGACAGGGTCGGCGAGCAGTACTTC.

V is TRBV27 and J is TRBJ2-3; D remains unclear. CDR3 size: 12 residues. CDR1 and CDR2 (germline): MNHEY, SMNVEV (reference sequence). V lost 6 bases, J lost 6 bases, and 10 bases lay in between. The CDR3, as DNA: TGTGCCAGCAGCCACTATCTGGATACGCAGTATTTT. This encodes CASSHYLDTQYF.

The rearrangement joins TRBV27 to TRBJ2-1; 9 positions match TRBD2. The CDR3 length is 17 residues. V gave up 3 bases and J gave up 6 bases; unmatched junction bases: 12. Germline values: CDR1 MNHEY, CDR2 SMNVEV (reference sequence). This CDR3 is CASSLFNLAGGSNEQFF. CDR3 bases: TGTGCCAGCAGTTTGTTCAATCTGGCGGGAGGGTCCAATGAGCAGTTCTTC.

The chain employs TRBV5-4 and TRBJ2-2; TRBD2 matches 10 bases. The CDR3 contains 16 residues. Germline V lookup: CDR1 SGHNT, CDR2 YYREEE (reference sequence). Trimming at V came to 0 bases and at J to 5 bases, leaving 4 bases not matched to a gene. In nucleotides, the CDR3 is TGTGCCAGCAGCTTGGGGGTAGCGGGGGGTACCGGGGAGCTGTTTTTT. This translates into CASSLGVAGGTGELFF. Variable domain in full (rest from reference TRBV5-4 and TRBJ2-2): ETGVTQSPTHLIKTRGQQVTLRCSSQSGHNTVSWYQQALGQGPQFIFQYYREEENGRGNFPPRFSGLQFPNYSSELNVNALELDDSALYLCASSLGVAGGTGELFFGEGSRLTVL.

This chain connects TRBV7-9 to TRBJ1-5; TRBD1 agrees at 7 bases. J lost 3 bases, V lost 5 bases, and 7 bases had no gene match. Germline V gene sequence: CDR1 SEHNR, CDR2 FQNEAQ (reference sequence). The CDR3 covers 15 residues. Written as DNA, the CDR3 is TGTGCCAGCAGCCCCGGGACAGCTCTCAATCAGCCCCAGCATTTT. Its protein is CASSPGTALNQPQHF.

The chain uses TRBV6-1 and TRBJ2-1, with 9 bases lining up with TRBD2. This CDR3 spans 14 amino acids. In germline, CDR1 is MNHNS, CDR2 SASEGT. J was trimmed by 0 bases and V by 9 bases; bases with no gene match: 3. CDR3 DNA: TGTGCCAGTCTAGCGGGGTTCTCCTACAATGAGCAGTTCTTC. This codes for CASLAGFSYNEQFF.

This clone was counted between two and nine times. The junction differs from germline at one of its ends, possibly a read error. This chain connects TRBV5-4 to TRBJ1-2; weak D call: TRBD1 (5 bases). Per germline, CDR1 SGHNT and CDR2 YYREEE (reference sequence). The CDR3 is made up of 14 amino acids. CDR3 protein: CASSFKGRSYGYPF. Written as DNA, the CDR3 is TGTGCCAGCAGCTTCAAGGGGCGCAGCTATGGCTACCCCTTC.

The CDR3 DNA reads TGCGCCAGCAGCCAAGATTTCGGGTCAACTAATGAAAAACTGTTTTTT. It encodes CASSQDFGSTNEKLFF. The V and J genes are TRBV4-1 and TRBJ1-4; D ambiguous. Trimming took 0 bases from V and 0 from J, leaving 8 bases between them. The CDR3 has 16 amino acids. Per the germline V gene, CDR1 is MGHRA and CDR2 is YSYEKL.

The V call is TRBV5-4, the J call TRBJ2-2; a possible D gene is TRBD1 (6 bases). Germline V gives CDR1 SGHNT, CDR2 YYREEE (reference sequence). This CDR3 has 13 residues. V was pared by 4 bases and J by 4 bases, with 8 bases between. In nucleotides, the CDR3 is TGTGCCAGCAGCGCAGGGGTCACCGGGGAGCTGTTTTTT. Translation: CASSAGVTGELFF.

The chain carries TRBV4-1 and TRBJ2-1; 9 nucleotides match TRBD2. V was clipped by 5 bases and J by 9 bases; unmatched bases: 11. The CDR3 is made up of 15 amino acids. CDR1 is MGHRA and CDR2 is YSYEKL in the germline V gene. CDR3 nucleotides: TGCGCCAGCAGCGAAGCGGGAGGAAGGATAGGTGAGCAGTTCTTC. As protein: CASSEAGGRIGEQFF.